These 7 T cell receptor beta chains originate from one sample sequenced in a study of vaccination effects on CD4 cells after COVID-19. ViraFEST expansion of antigen-specific CD4+ T cells with viral peptide pools preceded sequencing. A roughly ten-day culture period preceded the isolation of CD4+ T cells. The antigens of these receptors remain unknown. Sequenced by immunoSEQ multiplex PCR; TCRdb stores in-frame clones only, minus some. The data show roughly 76,000 clones, around 74% seen once. The sample here was CD4+ T cells from PBMCs cultured with HCoV-229E spike peptides, taken before COVID-19 vaccination. These TCRs come from a human donor who received a COVID-19 vaccine.

This clone has only a few counts. V is TRBV6-6 and J is TRBJ1-1, with D uncertain. Germline-derived CDR1 and CDR2 are MNHNY and SVGAGI (reference sequence). This CDR3 comprises 13 residues. The V end was cut by 6 bases, the J end by 4 bases, with 12 bases between. CDR3 DNA: TGTGCCAGCAGCATGAAATTCGGCACTGAAGCTTTCTTT. Protein product: CASSMKFGTEAFF.

This sequence joins TRBV7-2 and TRBJ1-6; D call uncertain. Trimming cost V 3 bases and J 4 bases, with 7 bases left between them. The CDR3 has 14 residues. The V gene's germline CDR1 is SGHTA and CDR2 FQGNSA. The CDR3 coding sequence is TGTGCCAGCAGCTTCGCAGCTTATAATTCACCCCTCCACTTT. Translated, it gives CASSFAAYNSPLHF. The variable domain in full, with the rest retrieved from reference TRBV7-2 and TRBJ1-6, is GAGVSQSPSNKVTEKGKDVELRCDPISGHTALYWYRQSLGQGLEFLIYFQGNSAPDKSGLPSDRFSAERTGGSVSTLTIQRTQQEDSAVYLCASSFAAYNSPLHFGNGTRLTVT.

This clone was seen only once. The chain has TRBV5-1 and TRBJ2-3; possible D gene TRBD2, 7 bases. The CDR3 has 15 amino acids. V lost 5 bases and J 1 base, leaving 14 bases between the germline ends. The germline CDR1 and CDR2 sequences are SGHRS and YFSETQ. In DNA form, the CDR3 reads TGCGCCAGCAGTTCCGGGGGGCAAGGCACAGATACGCAGTATTTT. Translated: CASSSGGQGTDTQYF.

The chain carries TRBV19 and TRBJ2-1; D perhaps matches TRBD2 (5 bases). Trimming removed 5 bases at V and 4 bases at J, with 12 bases between. In germline, CDR1 is LNHDA, CDR2 SQIVND (reference sequence). The CDR3 extends over 14 amino acids. The CDR3: CASSGLGSYNEQFF. CDR3 coding DNA: TGTGCCAGTAGTGGCCTGGGGAGTTACAATGAGCAGTTCTTC.

Only a few counts were recorded for this clone. V is TRBV9 and J is TRBJ2-3; D is perhaps TRBD1 (6 bases). Between the trimmed V and J ends, which lost 4 bases and 5 bases, there was a span of 8 bases. The germline gives CDR1 SGDLS, CDR2 YYNGEE. This CDR3 region has 12 residues. The CDR3 spells CASSQGGDTQYF. The CDR3 DNA sequence: TGTGCCAGCAGCCAAGGGGGAGATACGCAGTATTTT.

V usage is TRBV5-1 and J usage is TRBJ2-3; 9 nucleotides match TRBD2. CDR1 SGHRS and CDR2 YFSETQ come from the germline V gene. The junction had 8 bases not matched to a gene; V was cut back by 0 bases and J by 3 bases. This CDR3 has 17 amino acids. The CDR3, as DNA: TGCGCCAGCAGCTTGGGTCCAGGACTAGCGACTACAGATACGCAGTATTTT. This encodes CASSLGPGLATTDTQYF.

This sequence joins TRBV28 and TRBJ2-4; TRBD1 matches at 7 bases. Losses at the gene ends were 8 bases for V and 6 bases for J; bases not matched to a gene: 4. CDR3 length: 12 amino acids. The V gene's germline CDR1 is MDHEN and CDR2 SYDVKM. DNA of the CDR3: TGTGCCAGCGGGGACAGCTTAAACATTCAGTACTTC. Its protein product is CASGDSLNIQYF.